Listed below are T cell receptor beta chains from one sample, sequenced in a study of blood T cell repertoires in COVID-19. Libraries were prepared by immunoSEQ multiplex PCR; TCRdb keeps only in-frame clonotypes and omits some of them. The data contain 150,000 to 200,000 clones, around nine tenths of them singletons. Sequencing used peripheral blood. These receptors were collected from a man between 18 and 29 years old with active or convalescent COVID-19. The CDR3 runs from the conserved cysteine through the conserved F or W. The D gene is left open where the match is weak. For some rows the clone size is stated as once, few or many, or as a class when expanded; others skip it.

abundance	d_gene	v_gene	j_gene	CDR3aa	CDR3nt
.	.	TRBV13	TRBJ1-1	CASSLADLEAFF	TGTGCCAGCAGCTTGGCAGATCTTGAAGCTTTCTTT
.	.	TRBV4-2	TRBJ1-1	CASSQDPRMNTEAFF	TGTGCCAGCAGCCAAGATCCGCGGATGAACACTGAAGCTTTCTTT
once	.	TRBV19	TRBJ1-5	CASNSNRRQPQHF	TGTGCCAGTAATTCTAACAGGCGGCAGCCCCAGCATTTT
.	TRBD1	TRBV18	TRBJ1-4	CASSPPGQGGEKLFF	TGTGCCAGCTCACCACCGGGACAGGGAGGTGAAAAACTGTTTTTT
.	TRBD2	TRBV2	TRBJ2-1	CASSEILAGGSYNEQFF	TGTGCCAGCAGTGAAATACTAGCGGGGGGGTCCTACAATGAGCAGTTCTTC
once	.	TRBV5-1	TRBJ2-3	CASSLVPEGTDTQYF	TGCGCCAGCAGCTTGGTCCCTGAGGGCACAGATACGCAGTATTTT
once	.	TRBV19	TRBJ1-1	CASSVKNTEAFF	TGTGCCAGTAGTGTTAAGAACACTGAAGCTTTCTTT
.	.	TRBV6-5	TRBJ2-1	CASGGRVRPNEQFF	TGTGCCAGCGGGGGGAGAGTCCGGCCCAATGAGCAGTTCTTC
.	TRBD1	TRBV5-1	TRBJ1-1	CASRIWTGDTNTEAFF	TGCGCCAGCAGGATTTGGACAGGGGACACGAACACTGAAGCTTTCTTT
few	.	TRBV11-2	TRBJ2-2	CASSSHPGSTGELFF	TGTGCCAGCAGCTCACATCCGGGAAGCACCGGGGAGCTGTTTTTT
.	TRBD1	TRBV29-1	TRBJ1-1	CSGGTGNTEAFF	TGCAGCGGTGGGACAGGGAACACTGAAGCTTTCTTT
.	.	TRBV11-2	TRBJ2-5	CASSLEQETQYF	TGTGCCAGCAGCCTCGAGCAAGAGACCCAGTACTTC
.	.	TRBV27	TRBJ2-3	CASSLAGIGDTQYF	TGTGCCAGCAGTTTAGCAGGGATTGGAGATACGCAGTATTTT
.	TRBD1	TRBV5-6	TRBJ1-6	CASSLGTGPRTLHF	TGTGCCAGCAGCTTAGGGACAGGCCCTCGGACCCTCCACTTT
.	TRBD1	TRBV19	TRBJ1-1	CASSGRQGVNTEAFF	TGTGCCAGTAGTGGAAGACAGGGGGTGAACACTGAAGCTTTCTTT
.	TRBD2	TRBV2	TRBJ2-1	CASSERGYNEQFF	TGTGCCAGCAGCGAGCGGGGGTACAATGAGCAGTTCTTC
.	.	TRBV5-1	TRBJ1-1	CASCEENTEAFF	TGCGCCAGCTGTGAGGAGAACACTGAAGCTTTCTTT
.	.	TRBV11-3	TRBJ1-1	CASNLRQEDTEAFF	TGTGCCAGCAACCTCCGACAGGAAGACACTGAAGCTTTCTTT